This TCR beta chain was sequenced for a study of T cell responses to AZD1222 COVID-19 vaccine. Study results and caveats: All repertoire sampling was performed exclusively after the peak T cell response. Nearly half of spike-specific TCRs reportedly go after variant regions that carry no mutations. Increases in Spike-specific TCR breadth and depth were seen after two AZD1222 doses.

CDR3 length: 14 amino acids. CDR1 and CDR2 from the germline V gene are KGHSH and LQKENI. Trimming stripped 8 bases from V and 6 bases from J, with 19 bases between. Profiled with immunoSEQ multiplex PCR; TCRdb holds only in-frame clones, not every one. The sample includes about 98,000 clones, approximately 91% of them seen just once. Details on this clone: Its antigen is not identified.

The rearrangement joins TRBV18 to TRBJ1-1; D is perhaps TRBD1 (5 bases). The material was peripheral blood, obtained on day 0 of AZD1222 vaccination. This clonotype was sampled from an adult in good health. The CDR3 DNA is TGTGCCAGCATCGAAGAGGGGTTCGGTTCTGAAGCTTTCTTT. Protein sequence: CASIEEGFGSEAFF.